One sample yielded the 23 T cell receptor beta chains listed below, sequenced in a study of blood T cell repertoires in COVID-19. TCRdb's table, derived via immunoSEQ multiplex PCR, lists solely in-frame clones and lacks some. Of fewer than 500,000 clones in the sample, 85% to 90% are singletons; the top ten hold roughly 0.84%. The sequenced material came from peripheral blood. The source is a man younger than 30 with COVID-19, enrolled during active disease.

This chain links TRBV6-4 with TRBJ2-2; 8 bases align to TRBD1. V shed 8 bases and J 7 bases; nucleotides not matched to a gene: 9. CDR3 length: 14 residues. Germline-derived CDR1 and CDR2 are MRHNA and SNTAGT. The CDR3 protein is CASYRTGLDGELFF. The CDR3 DNA follows: TGTGCCAGCTACAGGACAGGGTTGGACGGGGAGCTGTTTTTT.

The rearrangement uses TRBV27 and TRBJ2-3; 10 bases map to TRBD1. This CDR3 contains 17 residues. V was pared by 6 bases and J by 4 bases, with 13 bases of the junction left unmatched. CDR1 is MNHEY and CDR2 is SMNVEV in the germline V gene (reference sequence). The CDR3 loop reads CASRPTPGQGKADTQYF. The CDR3 bases are TGTGCCAGCAGACCGACCCCGGGACAGGGGAAAGCAGATACGCAGTATTTT.

The chain carries TRBV5-1 and TRBJ2-5; TRBD1 is a possible D gene (6 bases). This CDR3 spans 13 amino acids. Per germline, CDR1 SGHRS and CDR2 YFSETQ. Trimming shortened V by 3 bases and J by 4 bases, and 10 bases separated the two germline ends. In DNA form, the CDR3 reads TGCGCCAGCAGCTCTAGGGACACAGAGACCCAGTACTTC. It encodes CASSSRDTETQYF.

This chain connects TRBV27 to TRBJ1-2; a possible D gene is TRBD1 (6 bases). CDR1 and CDR2 (germline): MNHEY, SMNVEV (reference sequence). V was shortened by 5 bases and J by 6 bases, with 13 bases between the two germline ends. The CDR3 spans 13 residues. CDR3 sequence reads: CASSLDSVDGYTF. CDR3 coding DNA: TGTGCCAGCAGTCTGGACAGTGTCGATGGCTACACCTTC.

The V call is TRBV4-1, the J call TRBJ1-2; D unclear. Germline CDR1 MGHRA, CDR2 YSYEKL. The CDR3 covers 15 residues. The V gene lost 0 bases and the J gene lost 3 bases, with 11 bases spanning the gap. Written as DNA, the CDR3 is TGCGCCAGCAGCCAAGAAAGATCAGACTACTATGGCTACACCTTC. This sequence encodes CASSQERSDYYGYTF.

J is TRBJ1-2 and V is TRBV27, with TRBD1 as a possible D gene (5 bases). Trimming removed 6 bases from V and 0 bases from J, with 14 bases in between. Germline V lookup: CDR1 MNHEY, CDR2 SMNVEV (reference sequence). This CDR3 contains 15 residues. The CDR3 DNA is TGTGCCAGCAGATTTAACGGGGGGGCTAACTATGGCTACACCTTC. This encodes CASRFNGGANYGYTF.

This sequence joins TRBV7-9 and TRBJ1-1, with D uncertain. CDR3 length equals 12 residues. The V end lost 2 bases, the J end lost 7 bases, and 8 bases lay between the germline ends. Germline V CDR1 and CDR2: SEHNR, FQNEAQ (reference sequence). The CDR3 bases are TGTGCCAGCAGCTTACCGTTCAGTGAAGCTTTCTTT. This gives the protein CASSLPFSEAFF.

The genes are TRBV27 and TRBJ2-7, with TRBD1 matching 10 bases. Germline values: CDR1 MNHEY, CDR2 SMNVEV (reference sequence). The J segment lost 5 bases and the V segment lost 5 bases, leaving 12 bases of the junction unmatched. The CDR3 extends over 16 amino acids. The CDR3 coding sequence is TGTGCCAGCAGTCGGGCTCCCGGGACAGGGGCTGACGAGCAGTACTTC. This translates into CASSRAPGTGADEQYF.

CDR3 in amino acids: CASSTGLYEKLFF. CDR3 sequence (DNA): TGTGCCAGCAGTACGGGACTTTATGAAAAACTGTTTTTT. The genes are TRBV6-5 and TRBJ1-4; TRBD1 might be the D (5 bases). Trimming pared 5 bases from V and 6 bases from J, leaving 10 bases between. Germline-derived CDR1 and CDR2 are MNHEY and SVGAGI. The CDR3 is 13 residues long.

V usage is TRBV11-2 and J usage is TRBJ1-2; 7 positions match TRBD1. Germline lookup yields CDR1 SGHAT and CDR2 FQNNGV. Unmatched junction bases numbered 5, after V lost 2 bases and J lost 8 bases. The CDR3 is made up of 13 amino acids. The CDR3 here is CASSLTGEVGYTF. CDR3 DNA sequence: TGTGCCAGCAGCTTAACAGGGGAGGTAGGCTACACCTTC.

This sequence joins TRBV7-9 and TRBJ2-7; 7 bases are a match to TRBD1. The V and J ends lost 4 bases and 4 bases, in that order; junction bases with no gene match: 4. The CDR3 is made up of 13 amino acids. Germline CDR1 and CDR2: SEHNR and FQNEAQ (reference sequence). CDR3 protein: CASSYPGGYEQYF. The CDR3, as DNA: TGTGCCAGCAGCTACCCAGGGGGATACGAGCAGTACTTC. Full variable domain (rest looked up from reference TRBV7-9 and TRBJ2-7): DTGVSQNPRHKITKRGQNVTFRCDPISEHNRLYWYRQTLGQGPEFLTYFQNEAQLEKSRLLSDRFSAERPKGSFSTLEIQRTEQGDSAMYLCASSYPGGYEQYFGPGTRLTVT.

The rearrangement joins TRBV12-3 or TRBV12-4 to TRBJ2-1, with a possible D match to TRBD2 (5 bases). Trimming left V 7 bases short and J 0 bases short, with 7 bases between. This CDR3 spans 13 amino acids. The CDR3 sequence: CASTGSSYNEQFF. CDR3 DNA sequence: TGTGCCAGCACGGGGAGCTCCTACAATGAGCAGTTCTTC.

The rearrangement joins TRBV30 to TRBJ1-2; D unresolved. This CDR3 comprises 12 residues. The germline gives CDR1 GTSNPN, CDR2 SVGIG (reference sequence). V shed 0 bases and J shed 5 bases, with 7 bases lying between them. CDR3 DNA: TGTGCCTGGAGTGTCCCAGTTTATGGCTACACCTTC. Translating it yields CAWSVPVYGYTF.

The chain has TRBV23-1 and TRBJ2-3, with 10 bases fitting TRBD2. TRBV23-1 is marked as an open reading frame, function uncertain. The CDR3 length is 17 residues. V shed 4 bases, J shed 3 bases, and the junction held 10 bases outside the gene matches. CDR3 nucleotides: TGCGCCAGCAGTCCGTCGAAGGAGCGGGGGGGGACAGATACGCAGTATTTT. It yields the protein CASSPSKERGGTDTQYF.

V gene TRBV5-1 combines with J gene TRBJ2-2; 8 bases fit TRBD1. V gave up 3 bases and J gave up 7 bases; unmatched junction bases: 5. The CDR3 consists of 14 residues. From germline, CDR1 is SGHRS and CDR2 YFSETQ. CDR3 residues: CASSSQGAIGELFF. CDR3 coding DNA: TGCGCCAGCAGCTCGCAGGGGGCAATCGGGGAGCTGTTTTTT.

The gene calls are TRBV3-1 (or the pseudogene TRBV3-2) and TRBJ2-3, with D tentatively TRBD2 (5 bases). The V end lost 4 bases, the J end lost 3 bases, and 8 bases lay between the germline ends. The CDR3 covers 13 residues. CDR1 is LGHDT, CDR2 YNNKEL, per germline (reference sequence). The CDR3 nucleotides read TGTGCCAGCAGCCCGGGGTTTACAGATACGCAGTATTTT. Amino acid sequence: CASSPGFTDTQYF.

The V and J genes are TRBV6-1 and TRBJ2-3; a weak D match, TRBD2 (5 bases). The germline V and J ends were trimmed by 1 base and 3 bases, with 14 bases remaining between them. Germline CDR1 reads MNHNS; CDR2 reads SASEGT. The CDR3 contains 16 residues. CDR3 sequence (DNA): TGTGCCAGCAGTGAAGACGGGGATCCTTCTACAGATACGCAGTATTTT. Encoded protein: CASSEDGDPSTDTQYF.

This CDR3 reads CASSPRVGTGRSGELFF. CDR3 DNA: TGTGCCAGTAGTCCACGGGTGGGGACAGGGAGATCGGGGGAGCTGTTTTTT. This chain uses TRBV19 with TRBJ2-2; 9 positions agree with TRBD1. J gave up 8 bases and V 5 bases, and 15 bases lay outside the gene matches. This CDR3 contains 17 residues. Germline V gene sequence: CDR1 LNHDA, CDR2 SQIVND (reference sequence).

The rearrangement links TRBV24-1 to TRBJ2-3; D perhaps matches TRBD2 (6 bases). This CDR3 has 15 amino acids. V lost 5 bases to trimming and J lost 5 bases, with 16 bases between them. In germline, CDR1 is KGHDR, CDR2 SFDVKD. CDR3 in amino acids: CATSGIGGAGDTQYF. The CDR3 DNA is TGTGCCACCAGTGGCATAGGAGGGGCTGGAGATACGCAGTATTTT.

The rearrangement uses TRBV6-4 and TRBJ1-1; TRBD1 is a possible D gene (6 bases). Germline CDR1 and CDR2: MRHNA and SNTAGT. V lost 5 bases and J lost 7, with 14 bases in between. This CDR3 has 13 residues. In nucleotides, the CDR3 is TGTGCCAGCAGTCAAACAGGGTTCGGTGAAGCTTTCTTT. It encodes CASSQTGFGEAFF.

This chain joins TRBV28 and TRBJ2-5; no reliable D call. The V end lost 5 bases, the J end lost 7 bases, and 14 bases lay between the germline ends. Germline assignment: CDR1 MDHEN and CDR2 SYDVKM. CDR3 length: 13 residues. CDR3 coding DNA: TGTGCCAGCAGTACGACTGCCCTGGGGACCCAGTACTTC. Translated, it gives CASSTTALGTQYF.

The chain links TRBV6-6 to TRBJ2-7, with TRBD1 matching 8 bases. The CDR3 runs to 14 residues. The ends lost 5 bases at V and 2 bases at J; junction bases unmatched: 5. In germline, CDR1 is MNHNY, CDR2 SVGAGI (reference sequence). As DNA, the CDR3 is TGTGCCAGCAGTAGACAGGGGCCCGCCTACGAGCAGTACTTC. Its translation: CASSRQGPAYEQYF.

This clone was recorded a few times. The chain joins TRBV2 to TRBJ1-1, with D possibly TRBD1 on 5 matching bases. The germline V and J ends were trimmed by 6 bases and 8 bases, with 16 bases remaining between them. The V gene's germline CDR1 is SNHLY and CDR2 FYNNEI. CDR3 length equals 13 residues. In DNA, the CDR3 is TGTGCCAGCAGGGGACTCGGGATAAGGGAAGCTTTCTTT. Translating it yields CASRGLGIREAFF. Using reference TRBV2 and TRBJ1-1 for the parts outside the CDR3, the full variable domain is EPEVTQTPSHQVTQMGQEVILRCVPISNHLYFYWYRQILGQKVEFLVSFYNNEISEKSEIFDDQFSVERPDGSNFTLKIRSTKLEDSAMYFCASRGLGIREAFFGQGTRLTVV.